This TCR beta chain was sequenced during a study of neurological immune-mediated disorders. V dropped 4 bases and J dropped 9; count of bases not matched to a gene: 9. The CDR3 is 14 amino acids. Germline V gene sequence: CDR1 MNHEY, CDR2 SVGEGT. By 5'RACE with 10-nucleotide random UMIs, the cDNA was made. Over 170 million TCR-beta sequences from 15-18 subjects were obtained in each sequencing run. TCRdb itself ran the 5' RACE reads through MiXCR, one entry per CDR3 protein. Of tens of thousands of distinct CDR3 sequences in the sample, about 15% were seen once. Healthy controls consisted of blood bank volunteers in Maryland, USA. PBMCs numbering 2 million and stored at -80 C yielded the unsorted libraries.

Sequenced sample: PBMCs. This TCR came from a woman aged 40 to 50 in good health. The J gene is TRBJ1-5, the V gene TRBV6-2 or TRBV6-3; 7 bases fit TRBD1. CDR3 protein: CASSSEQGKRPQHF. CDR3 bases: TGTGCCAGCAGTTCGGAACAGGGGAAGCGGCCCCAGCATTTT.